This entry features one T cell receptor beta chain sequence. This record comes from a study of blood T cell repertoires in COVID-19. Study context: Nucleic acid was either cDNA or gDNA, and it came from T cells, B-cell-depleted T cells, or PBMCs.

In the original workflow: Amplification with reference gene primers provided the estimates of nucleated cell counts. Profiled with immunoSEQ multiplex PCR; TCRdb holds only in-frame clones, not every one. V and J calls and clone size are given by that table; D and trimming were obtained from the DNA. The repertoire has about 530,000 clones, roughly nine tenths of them found once; the top ten carry roughly 8.3%. The Seattle patients, enrolled during active infection, were followed longitudinally. The CDR3 has 12 amino acids. Trimming stripped 3 bases from V and 6 bases from J, with 5 bases between. This clonotype was obtained from a woman between 50 and 59 years old with COVID-19, enrolled during active disease. V usage is TRBV12-3 or TRBV12-4 and J usage is TRBJ2-2; no firm D call. Material: peripheral blood. In DNA, the CDR3 is TGTGCCAGCAGTTTCGCGGCCGGGGAGCTGTTTTTT. It codes for CASSFAAGELFF.